The next 2 T cell receptor beta chains were all read from a single sample in a study of blood T cell repertoires in COVID-19 (dated by TCRdb to about 2020). The library was made by the immunoSEQ multiplex PCR assay. This immuneACCESS table, as held by TCRdb, lists in-frame sequences with V and J called but not all clones. Of the missing ones, under half trace to an unresolved V gene in checked studies; the others have no known cause. The sample contains some 350,000 clones, less than 90% of them found a single time. The ten top clones hold roughly 3% of the sample. The sample taken for sequencing was PBMCs or T cells enriched from blood (not recorded which). These receptors came from a woman aged 30 to 39 who had recovered from COVID-19.

The DNA for the CDR3 is TGCGCCAGCAGCTCACAAGAAGGCGGCTATGGCTACACCTTC. This codes for CASSSQEGGYGYTF. This sequence joins TRBV5-1 and TRBJ1-2; D is unresolved. The CDR3 sequence is 14 residues long. Germline values: CDR1 SGHRS, CDR2 YFSETQ. V lost 3 bases and J 4 bases, leaving 13 bases between the germline ends.

This clone was picked up one time. This CDR3 reads CASSGSRDNEQFF. The CDR3 DNA is TGTGCCAGCAGCGGGAGTAGGGACAATGAGCAGTTCTTC. This chain joins TRBV7-2 and TRBJ2-1; D might be TRBD2 (5 bases). CDR1 SGHTA and CDR2 FQGNSA come from the germline V gene. This CDR3 contains 13 residues. V lost 5 bases and J lost 5, with 10 bases in between. The variable domain in full, with the rest retrieved from reference TRBV7-2 and TRBJ2-1, is GAGVSQSPSNKVTEKGKDVELRCDPISGHTALYWYRQSLGQGLEFLIYFQGNSAPDKSGLPSDRFSAERTGGSVSTLTIQRTQQEDSAVYLCASSGSRDNEQFFGPGTRLTVL.